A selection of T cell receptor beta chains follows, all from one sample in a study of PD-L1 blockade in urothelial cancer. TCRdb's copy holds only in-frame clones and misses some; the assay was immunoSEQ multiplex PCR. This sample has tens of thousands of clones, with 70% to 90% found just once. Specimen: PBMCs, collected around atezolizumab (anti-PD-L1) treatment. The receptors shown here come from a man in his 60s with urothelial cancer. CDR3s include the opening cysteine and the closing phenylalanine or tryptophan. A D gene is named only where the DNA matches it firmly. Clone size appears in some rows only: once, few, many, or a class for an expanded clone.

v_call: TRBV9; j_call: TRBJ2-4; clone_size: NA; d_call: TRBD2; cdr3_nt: TGTGCCAGCAGCCCCCGGGGGGACCTAGCCAAAAACATTCAGTACTTC; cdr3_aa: CASSPRGDLAKNIQYF
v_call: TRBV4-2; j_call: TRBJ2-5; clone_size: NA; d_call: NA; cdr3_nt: TGTGCCAGCAGCCAACGGGAGACCCAGTACTTC; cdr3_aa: CASSQRETQYF
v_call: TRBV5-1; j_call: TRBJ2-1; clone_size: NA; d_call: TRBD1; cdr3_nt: TGCGCCAGCAGCTGGGGGACAGGGCGTGAAAATGAGCAGTTCTTC; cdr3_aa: CASSWGTGRENEQFF
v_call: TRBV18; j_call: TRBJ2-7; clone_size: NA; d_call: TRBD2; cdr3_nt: TGTGCCAGCTCACCTACGGGGGGACCTACCTACGAGCAGTACTTC; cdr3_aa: CASSPTGGPTYEQYF
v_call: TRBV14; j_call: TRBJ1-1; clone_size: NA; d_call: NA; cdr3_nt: TGTGCCAGCAGCCAAGATAAGGGGAACAGGGTCTACACTGAAGCTTTCTTT; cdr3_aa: CASSQDKGNRVYTEAFF
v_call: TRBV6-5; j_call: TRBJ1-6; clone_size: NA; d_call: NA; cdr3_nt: TGTGCCAGCAGCCGAGTTCATAATTCACCCCTCCACTTT; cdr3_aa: CASSRVHNSPLHF
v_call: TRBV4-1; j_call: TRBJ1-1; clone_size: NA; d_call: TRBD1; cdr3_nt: TGCGCCAGCAGCCAAATTACCTCAGGGACAGATGAACAGACTGAAGCTTTCTTT; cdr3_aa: CASSQITSGTDEQTEAFF
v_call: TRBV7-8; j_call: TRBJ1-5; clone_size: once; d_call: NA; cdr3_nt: TGTGCCAGCAGCTCGGACAGACCGGGGAATCAGCCCCAGCATTTT; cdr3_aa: CASSSDRPGNQPQHF
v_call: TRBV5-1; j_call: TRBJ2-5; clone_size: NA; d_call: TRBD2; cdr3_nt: TGCGCCAGCAGCTGGGAGGGAGGGACTGTGGCCCAGTACTTC; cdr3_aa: CASSWEGGTVAQYF
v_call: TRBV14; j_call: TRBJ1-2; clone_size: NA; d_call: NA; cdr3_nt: TGTGCCAGCAGCCAACTACAGGGCTATGGCTACACCTTC; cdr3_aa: CASSQLQGYGYTF
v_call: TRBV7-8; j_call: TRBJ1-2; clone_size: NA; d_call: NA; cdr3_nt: TGTGCCAGCAGCGAATGGACAGCCAACTATGGCTACACCTTC; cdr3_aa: CASSEWTANYGYTF
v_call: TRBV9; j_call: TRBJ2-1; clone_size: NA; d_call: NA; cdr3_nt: TGTGCCAGCAACAGGGAGGGGCGGCGCAATGAGCAGTTCTTC; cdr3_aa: CASNREGRRNEQFF
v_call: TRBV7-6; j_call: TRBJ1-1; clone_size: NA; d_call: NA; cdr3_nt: TGTGCCAGCAGCTTAATGGGCGGGGACACTGAAGCTTTCTTT; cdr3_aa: CASSLMGGDTEAFF
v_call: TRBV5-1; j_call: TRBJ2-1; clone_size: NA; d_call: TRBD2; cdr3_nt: TGCGCCAGCAGCTTAACTAGCGGGGCGAACAATGAGCAGTTCTTC; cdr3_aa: CASSLTSGANNEQFF
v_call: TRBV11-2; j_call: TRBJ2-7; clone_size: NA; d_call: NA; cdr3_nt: TGTGCCAGCAGCTTAGATATAGGGGGCTCCTACGAGCAGTACTTC; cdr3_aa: CASSLDIGGSYEQYF
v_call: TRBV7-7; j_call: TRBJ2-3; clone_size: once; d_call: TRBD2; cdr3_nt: TGTGCTAGCAGCCGTGGGATAGCGGGGGGTGCAGATACGCAGTATTTT; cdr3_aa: CASSRGIAGGADTQYF
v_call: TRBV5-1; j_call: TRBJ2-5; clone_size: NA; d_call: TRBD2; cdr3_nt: TGCGCCAGCAGCATAACTAGCGGGGGGGCCGGGGAGACCCAGTACTTC; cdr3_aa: CASSITSGGAGETQYF
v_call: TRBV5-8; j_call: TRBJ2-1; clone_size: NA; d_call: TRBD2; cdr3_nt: TGTGCCAGCAGCCGACTAGCGGGGGGTAACGAGCAGTTCTTC; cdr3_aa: CASSRLAGGNEQFF
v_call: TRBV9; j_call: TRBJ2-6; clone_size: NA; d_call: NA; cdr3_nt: TGTGCCAGCAGCGTAAGAGGGATCTCTGGGGCCAACGTCCTGACTTTC; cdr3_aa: CASSVRGISGANVLTF
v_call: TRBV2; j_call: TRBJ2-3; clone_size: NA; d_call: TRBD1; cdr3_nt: TGTGCCACCTCCGGGACAGGGGGCTTTGATACGCAGTATTTT; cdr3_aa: CATSGTGGFDTQYF
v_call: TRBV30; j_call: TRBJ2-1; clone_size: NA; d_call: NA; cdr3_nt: TGTGCCTGGAGTGGTGGGGCCAATGAGCAGTTCTTC; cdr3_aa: CAWSGGANEQFF
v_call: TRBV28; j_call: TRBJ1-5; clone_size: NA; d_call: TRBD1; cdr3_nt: TGTGCCAGCAGTTTGGGACAGGGGTTTAAGCCCCAGCATTTT; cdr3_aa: CASSLGQGFKPQHF
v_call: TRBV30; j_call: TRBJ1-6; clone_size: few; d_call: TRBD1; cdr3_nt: TGTGCCTGGAATTGGGGACAGTGGGGTCGTGGATCACCCCTCCACTTT; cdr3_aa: CAWNWGQWGRGSPLHF
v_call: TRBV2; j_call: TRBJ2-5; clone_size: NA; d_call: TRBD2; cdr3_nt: TGTGCCAGCTCGGGGACTAGCGGGATTGTGGTAGAGACCCAGTACTTC; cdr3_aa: CASSGTSGIVVETQYF
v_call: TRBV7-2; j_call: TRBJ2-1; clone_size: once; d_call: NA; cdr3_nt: TGTGCCAGCAGCTTGACAGTACTATTTAGCGGAACCTCCTACAATGAGCAGTTCTTC; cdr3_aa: CASSLTVLFSGTSYNEQFF
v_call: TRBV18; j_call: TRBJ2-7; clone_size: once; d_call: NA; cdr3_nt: TGTGCCAGCTCACCGAGCCGGGGTGGGTACGAGCAGTACTTC; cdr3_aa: CASSPSRGGYEQYF
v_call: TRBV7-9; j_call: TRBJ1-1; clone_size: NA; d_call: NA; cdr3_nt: TGTGCCAGCAGCTTAGGACTCTTGGGCACTGAAGCTTTCTTT; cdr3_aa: CASSLGLLGTEAFF
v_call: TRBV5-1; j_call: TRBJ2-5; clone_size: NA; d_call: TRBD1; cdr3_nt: TGCGCCAGCAGCTCGGGACAGGAGGCGGAGACCCAGTACTTC; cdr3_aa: CASSSGQEAETQYF
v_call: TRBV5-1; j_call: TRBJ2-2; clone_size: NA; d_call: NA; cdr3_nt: TGCGCCAGCAGCTTATTTAGCGGTGAAAACGGGGAGCTGTTTTTT; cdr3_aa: CASSLFSGENGELFF
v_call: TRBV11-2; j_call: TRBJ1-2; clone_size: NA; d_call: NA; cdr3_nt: TGTGCCAGCAGCTTAGATCCAGGCTATGGCTACACCTTC; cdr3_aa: CASSLDPGYGYTF
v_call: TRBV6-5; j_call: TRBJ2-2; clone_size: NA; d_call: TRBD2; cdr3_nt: TGTGCCAGCAGTTCCATGGGACTAGCGGGCGGGGAGCTGTTTTTT; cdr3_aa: CASSSMGLAGGELFF
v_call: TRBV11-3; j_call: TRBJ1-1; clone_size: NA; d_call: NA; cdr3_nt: TGTGCCAGCAGTTATACCGGTAGGAACACTGAAGCTTTCTTT; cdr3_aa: CASSYTGRNTEAFF
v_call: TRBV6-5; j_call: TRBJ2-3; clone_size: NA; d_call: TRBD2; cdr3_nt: TGTGCCAGCAGTTTGCGGGGGGGCACAGATACGCAGTATTTT; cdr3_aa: CASSLRGGTDTQYF
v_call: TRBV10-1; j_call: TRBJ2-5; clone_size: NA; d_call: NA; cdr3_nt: TGCGCCAGCAGTGAGGGGCACCAAGAGACCCAGTACTTC; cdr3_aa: CASSEGHQETQYF
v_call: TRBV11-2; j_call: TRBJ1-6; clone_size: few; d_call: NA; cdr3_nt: TGTGCCAGCAGCTTAGTCGGGGGGGACAATTCACCCCTCCACTTT; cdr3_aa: CASSLVGGDNSPLHF
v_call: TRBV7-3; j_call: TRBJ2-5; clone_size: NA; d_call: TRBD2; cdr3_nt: TGTGCCAGCAGCCCTAGCGGCGGGGGTTCCTGGGAGACCCAGTACTTC; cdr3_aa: CASSPSGGGSWETQYF
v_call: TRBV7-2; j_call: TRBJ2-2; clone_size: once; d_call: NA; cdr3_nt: TGTGCCAGCAGCTTAGTGGCGAGGACCGGGGAGCTGTTTTTT; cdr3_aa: CASSLVARTGELFF
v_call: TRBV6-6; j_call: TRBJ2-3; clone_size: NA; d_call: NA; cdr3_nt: TGTGCCAGCAGTTGGCGACAGCCTAGCACAGATACGCAGTATTTT; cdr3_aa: CASSWRQPSTDTQYF